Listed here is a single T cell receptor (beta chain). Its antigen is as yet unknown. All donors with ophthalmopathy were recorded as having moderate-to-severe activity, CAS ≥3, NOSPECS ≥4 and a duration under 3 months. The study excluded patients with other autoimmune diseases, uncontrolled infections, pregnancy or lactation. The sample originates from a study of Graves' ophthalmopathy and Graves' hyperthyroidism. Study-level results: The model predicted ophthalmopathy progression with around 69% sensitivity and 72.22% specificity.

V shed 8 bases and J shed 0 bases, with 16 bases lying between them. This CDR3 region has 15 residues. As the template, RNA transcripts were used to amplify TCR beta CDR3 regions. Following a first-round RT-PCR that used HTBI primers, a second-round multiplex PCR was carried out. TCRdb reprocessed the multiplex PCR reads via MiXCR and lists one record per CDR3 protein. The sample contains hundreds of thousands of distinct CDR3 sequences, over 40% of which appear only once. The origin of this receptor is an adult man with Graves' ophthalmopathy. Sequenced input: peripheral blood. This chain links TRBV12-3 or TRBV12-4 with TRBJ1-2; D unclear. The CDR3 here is CASHGGPVTNYGYTF. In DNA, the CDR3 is TGTGCCAGCCACGGTGGGCCCGTTACTAACTATGGCTACACCTTC.